The rows below give T cell receptor beta chains drawn from one sample of a study of blood T cell repertoires in COVID-19. The protocol was immunoSEQ multiplex PCR, while the TCRdb copy is restricted to in-frame clones and leaves out a portion. The sample shows hundreds of thousands of clones, around 87% of them seen only once. Sequenced material: peripheral blood. These receptors all stem from a woman aged 45-65 years with active or convalescent COVID-19. Each CDR3 is given with its conserved first and last residue. Fields, in order: V gene, J gene, D gene, clone size, CDR3 protein, CDR3 DNA. D genes are given only for firm matches. A row's size may be missing; if present it is once, few, many or a size class.

V gene: TRBV24-1; J gene: TRBJ2-3; D gene: TRBD2; clone size: once; CDR3 protein: CATKGSGSTDTQYF; CDR3 DNA: TGTGCCACCAAGGGTAGCGGGTCCACAGATACGCAGTATTTT
V gene: TRBV9; J gene: TRBJ1-5; D gene: -; clone size: -; CDR3 protein: CASGRTEGQPQHF; CDR3 DNA: TGTGCCAGCGGAAGGACAGAAGGACAGCCCCAGCATTTT
V gene: TRBV5-5; J gene: TRBJ2-7; D gene: TRBD1; clone size: once; CDR3 protein: CASSITGTGFSYEQYF; CDR3 DNA: TGTGCCAGCAGCATTACCGGGACAGGTTTCTCCTACGAGCAGTACTTC
V gene: TRBV5-8; J gene: TRBJ1-3; D gene: TRBD1; clone size: few; CDR3 protein: CAAGDRSSGNTIYF; CDR3 DNA: TGTGCCGCAGGGGACAGGAGCTCTGGAAACACCATATATTTT
V gene: TRBV9; J gene: TRBJ1-1; D gene: -; clone size: -; CDR3 protein: CASSVGGHLGTEAFF; CDR3 DNA: TGTGCCAGCAGCGTAGGTGGACACCTGGGAACTGAAGCTTTCTTT
V gene: TRBV12-5; J gene: TRBJ1-2; D gene: TRBD1; clone size: -; CDR3 protein: CASGLWDRADFSGYTF; CDR3 DNA: TGTGCTAGTGGTTTGTGGGACAGGGCCGATTTTTCTGGCTACACCTTC
V gene: TRBV19; J gene: TRBJ1-1; D gene: -; clone size: -; CDR3 protein: CASSPMTGNTEAFF; CDR3 DNA: TGTGCCAGTAGCCCAATGACAGGAAACACTGAAGCTTTCTTT
V gene: TRBV5-4; J gene: TRBJ2-5; D gene: TRBD1; clone size: -; CDR3 protein: CASSLEGAPNRETQYF; CDR3 DNA: TGTGCCAGCAGCCTAGAGGGGGCCCCAAACCGGGAGACCCAGTACTTC
V gene: TRBV15; J gene: TRBJ2-3; D gene: TRBD2; clone size: -; CDR3 protein: CATSSPGTRGGTQYF; CDR3 DNA: TGTGCCACCAGCAGCCCCGGGACTAGAGGGGGGACGCAGTATTTT
V gene: TRBV19; J gene: TRBJ1-5; D gene: TRBD1; clone size: -; CDR3 protein: CASAEADRLNQPQHF; CDR3 DNA: TGTGCCAGCGCCGAGGCGGACAGGCTTAATCAGCCCCAGCATTTT
V gene: TRBV11-2; J gene: TRBJ2-7; D gene: -; clone size: -; CDR3 protein: CASSARRGYEQYF; CDR3 DNA: TGTGCCAGCAGCGCCCGAAGGGGCTACGAGCAGTACTTC
V gene: TRBV5-1; J gene: TRBJ1-2; D gene: -; clone size: -; CDR3 protein: CASSSDSYYGYTF; CDR3 DNA: TGCGCCAGCAGCTCAGACAGCTACTATGGCTACACCTTC
V gene: TRBV19; J gene: TRBJ2-7; D gene: TRBD1; clone size: -; CDR3 protein: CASSDGPGTGPYEQYF; CDR3 DNA: TGTGCCAGTAGTGACGGGCCCGGGACAGGCCCCTACGAGCAGTACTTC
V gene: TRBV19; J gene: TRBJ1-1; D gene: -; clone size: -; CDR3 protein: CASSPPGGGSEAFF; CDR3 DNA: TGTGCCAGTAGTCCTCCCGGCGGGGGGTCGGAAGCTTTCTTT
V gene: TRBV5-8; J gene: TRBJ2-7; D gene: -; clone size: -; CDR3 protein: CASSSGIPGDYEQYF; CDR3 DNA: TGTGCCAGCAGCTCGGGAATCCCCGGGGACTACGAGCAGTACTTC
V gene: TRBV3-1/TRBV3-2; J gene: TRBJ2-4; D gene: -; clone size: -; CDR3 protein: CASSPPRTDPRAKNIQYF; CDR3 DNA: TGTGCCAGCAGCCCACCTAGGACAGACCCCCGGGCCAAAAACATTCAGTACTTC
V gene: TRBV28; J gene: TRBJ1-2; D gene: -; clone size: -; CDR3 protein: CATREEGRVDYTF; CDR3 DNA: TGTGCCACCAGAGAGGAGGGACGGGTGGACTACACCTTC
V gene: TRBV30; J gene: TRBJ2-2; D gene: -; clone size: -; CDR3 protein: CAWSEQNTGELFF; CDR3 DNA: TGTGCCTGGAGTGAGCAAAACACCGGGGAGCTGTTTTTT
V gene: TRBV15; J gene: TRBJ1-5; D gene: -; clone size: once; CDR3 protein: CATSEGENQPQHF; CDR3 DNA: TGTGCCACCAGCGAGGGGGAGAATCAGCCCCAGCATTTT
V gene: TRBV28; J gene: TRBJ2-6; D gene: -; clone size: once; CDR3 protein: CASSQTGTGANVLTF; CDR3 DNA: TGTGCCAGCAGCCAAACAGGGACCGGGGCCAACGTCCTGACTTTC
V gene: TRBV16; J gene: TRBJ1-5; D gene: TRBD1; clone size: -; CDR3 protein: CASSLDRGGQPQHF; CDR3 DNA: TGTGCCAGCAGCCTTGACAGGGGAGGTCAGCCCCAGCATTTT
V gene: TRBV20-1; J gene: TRBJ1-1; D gene: -; clone size: -; CDR3 protein: CSARPGTEAFF; CDR3 DNA: TGCAGTGCTAGACCGGGGACTGAAGCTTTCTTT
V gene: TRBV19; J gene: TRBJ2-2; D gene: TRBD1; clone size: once; CDR3 protein: CASGTGGNTGELFF; CDR3 DNA: TGTGCCAGTGGGACAGGGGGAAACACCGGGGAGCTGTTTTTT
V gene: TRBV7-8; J gene: TRBJ1-3; D gene: -; clone size: many; CDR3 protein: CASRAAGNTIYF; CDR3 DNA: TGTGCCAGCAGGGCTGCTGGAAACACCATATATTTT
V gene: TRBV27; J gene: TRBJ1-1; D gene: -; clone size: -; CDR3 protein: CASMRVGTEAFF; CDR3 DNA: TGTGCCAGCATGAGGGTGGGCACTGAAGCTTTCTTT
V gene: TRBV27; J gene: TRBJ2-7; D gene: -; clone size: -; CDR3 protein: CASSPRPSLNYEQYF; CDR3 DNA: TGTGCCAGCAGTCCGAGGCCCTCCCTTAACTACGAGCAGTACTTC
V gene: TRBV3-1/TRBV3-2; J gene: TRBJ2-5; D gene: -; clone size: -; CDR3 protein: CASSRFPTGAETQYF; CDR3 DNA: TGTGCCAGCAGCCGGTTCCCCACGGGTGCAGAGACCCAGTACTTC
V gene: TRBV19; J gene: TRBJ1-1; D gene: TRBD1; clone size: -; CDR3 protein: CASSDRATEAFF; CDR3 DNA: TGTGCCAGTTCGGACAGGGCCACTGAAGCTTTCTTT
V gene: TRBV12-5; J gene: TRBJ1-6; D gene: -; clone size: -; CDR3 protein: CASGDAGYQSPLHF; CDR3 DNA: TGTGCTAGTGGTGATGCAGGATATCAATCACCCCTCCACTTT
V gene: TRBV2; J gene: TRBJ1-1; D gene: -; clone size: -; CDR3 protein: CASNGDPEAFF; CDR3 DNA: TGTGCCAGCAACGGAGACCCTGAAGCTTTCTTT
V gene: TRBV6-2/TRBV6-3; J gene: TRBJ2-7; D gene: -; clone size: -; CDR3 protein: CASSYLAGYEQYF; CDR3 DNA: TGTGCCAGCAGTTACTTGGCAGGATACGAGCAGTACTTC
V gene: TRBV4-2; J gene: TRBJ2-7; D gene: TRBD1; clone size: -; CDR3 protein: CASSPRQGPYEQYF; CDR3 DNA: TGTGCCAGCAGCCCGCGACAGGGGCCTTACGAGCAGTACTTC
V gene: TRBV18; J gene: TRBJ2-1; D gene: -; clone size: -; CDR3 protein: CASSSQGSYNEQFF; CDR3 DNA: TGTGCCAGCTCATCGCAGGGATCCTACAATGAGCAGTTCTTC
V gene: TRBV28; J gene: TRBJ2-2; D gene: TRBD2; clone size: -; CDR3 protein: CASSPVMGGRTGELFF; CDR3 DNA: TGTGCCAGCAGCCCCGTGATGGGGGGGAGAACCGGGGAGCTGTTTTTT
V gene: TRBV4-3; J gene: TRBJ1-2; D gene: -; clone size: -; CDR3 protein: CASSQDTDGGLYGYTF; CDR3 DNA: TGCGCCAGCAGCCAAGATACTGATGGGGGCCTCTATGGCTACACCTTC
V gene: TRBV28; J gene: TRBJ1-1; D gene: TRBD1; clone size: -; CDR3 protein: CASSFVTGGTEAFF; CDR3 DNA: TGTGCCAGCAGTTTCGTGACAGGGGGCACTGAAGCTTTCTTT
V gene: TRBV4-1; J gene: TRBJ1-1; D gene: TRBD1; clone size: -; CDR3 protein: CASSQDQRDRASINTEAFF; CDR3 DNA: TGCGCCAGCAGCCAAGATCAGCGGGACAGGGCCTCAATTAACACTGAAGCTTTCTTT
V gene: TRBV29-1; J gene: TRBJ1-2; D gene: -; clone size: -; CDR3 protein: CSVEGQDNHGYTF; CDR3 DNA: TGCAGCGTTGAAGGCCAGGACAACCATGGCTACACCTTC
V gene: TRBV7-3; J gene: TRBJ2-5; D gene: -; clone size: -; CDR3 protein: CASSSAREETQYF; CDR3 DNA: TGTGCCAGCAGCTCGGCTAGAGAGGAGACCCAGTACTTC
V gene: TRBV2; J gene: TRBJ2-2; D gene: -; clone size: -; CDR3 protein: CASGQRDTGELFF; CDR3 DNA: TGTGCCAGCGGACAGAGGGACACCGGGGAGCTGTTTTTT
V gene: TRBV2; J gene: TRBJ2-1; D gene: -; clone size: -; CDR3 protein: CASSPTTSLHEQFF; CDR3 DNA: TGTGCCAGCAGTCCAACAACTAGCTTGCATGAGCAGTTCTTC
V gene: TRBV5-1; J gene: TRBJ2-7; D gene: -; clone size: -; CDR3 protein: CASSHGLRSSYEQYF; CDR3 DNA: TGCGCCAGCAGTCACGGACTCAGGAGCTCCTACGAGCAGTACTTC
V gene: TRBV12-3/TRBV12-4; J gene: TRBJ2-5; D gene: -; clone size: -; CDR3 protein: CASSFGGQETQYF; CDR3 DNA: TGTGCCAGCAGTTTTGGCGGCCAAGAGACCCAGTACTTC
V gene: TRBV29-1; J gene: TRBJ2-4; D gene: -; clone size: -; CDR3 protein: CSVELALAKNIQYF; CDR3 DNA: TGCAGCGTTGAACTCGCGCTAGCCAAAAACATTCAGTACTTC
V gene: TRBV4-1; J gene: TRBJ2-4; D gene: -; clone size: few; CDR3 protein: CASSQVGVLAKNIQYF; CDR3 DNA: TGCGCCAGCAGCCAGGTCGGGGTGTTAGCCAAAAACATTCAGTACTTC
V gene: TRBV18; J gene: TRBJ1-1; D gene: -; clone size: -; CDR3 protein: CASSRPGGGKNTEAFF; CDR3 DNA: TGTGCCAGCTCCCGACCGGGTGGAGGGAAGAACACTGAAGCTTTCTTT